Below, 9 T cell receptor beta chains from the same sample are listed, as sequenced in a study of chemoradiotherapy in HPV16-positive cancers. Sequenced by immunoSEQ multiplex PCR; TCRdb stores in-frame clones only, minus some. The data show tens of thousands of clones, 70% to 90% seen once. The specimen comprised blood, sampled from a patient who underwent chemoradiotherapy. These receptors came from a human donor with HPV-associated anogenital cancer.

CDR3 nucleotide sequence: TGTGCCAGCAGCTTTGGGGGAATAAGTGAAAAACTGTTTTTT. Translated: CASSFGGISEKLFF. The chain combines TRBV7-6 with TRBJ1-4; maybe TRBD1 (5 bases). The V gene lost 3 bases and the J gene lost 7 bases, with 12 bases spanning the gap. The germline CDR1 and CDR2 sequences are SGHVS and FNYEAQ. The CDR3 has 14 amino acids.

The rearrangement joins TRBV5-8 to TRBJ2-1; D is perhaps TRBD1 (6 bases). Between the trimmed V and J ends, which lost 5 bases and 7 bases, there was a span of 19 bases. CDR3 length: 15 residues. Germline V lookup: CDR1 SGHTS, CDR2 YDEGEE. The CDR3 loop is CASSFTGMLRNEQFF. CDR3 in DNA: TGTGCCAGCAGTTTTACAGGGATGTTGAGGAATGAGCAGTTCTTC.

A few counts support this clone. This rearrangement joins TRBV4-2 to TRBJ2-1, with TRBD2 matching over 8 bases. The germline V gene encodes CDR1 LGHNA and CDR2 YNFKEQ. The CDR3 consists of 16 residues. With V trimmed by 4 bases and J by 0 bases, 5 bases remained unmatched. DNA for the CDR3: TGTGCCAGCAGCCTTAGCGGGGCGAGCTCCTACAATGAGCAGTTCTTC. Encoded protein: CASSLSGASSYNEQFF.

The chain joins TRBV15 to TRBJ2-2; 11 nucleotides align to TRBD2. Losses at the gene ends were 5 bases for V and 2 bases for J; bases not matched to a gene: 4. Germline lookup yields CDR1 LNHNV and CDR2 YYDKDF (reference sequence). The CDR3 covers 16 residues. Written as DNA, the CDR3 is TGTGCCACCAGCGCCAGACTAGCGGGAAACACCGGGGAGCTGTTTTTT. It is translated as CATSARLAGNTGELFF.

The genes are TRBV27 and TRBJ2-1; D possibly corresponds to TRBD2 (6 bases). The CDR3 loop spans 14 amino acids. Between the trimmed V and J ends, which lost 5 bases and 4 bases, there was a span of 12 bases. The germline gives CDR1 MNHEY, CDR2 SMNVEV (reference sequence). The CDR3 DNA reads as TGTGCCAGCAGTGCGACTAGATCGTACAATGAGCAGTTCTTC. Residues: CASSATRSYNEQFF.

This chain links TRBV25-1 with TRBJ1-2; no definite D call. V lost 8 bases and J 5 bases, leaving 12 bases between the germline ends. Per the germline V gene, CDR1 is MGHDK and CDR2 is SYGVNS. The CDR3 sequence is 12 residues long. This CDR3 is CASGMGSYGYTF. The CDR3 nucleotides read TGTGCCAGCGGGATGGGATCGTATGGCTACACCTTC.

The chain links TRBV29-1 to TRBJ2-7; a weak D match, TRBD2 (5 bases). Germline values: CDR1 SQVTM, CDR2 ANQGSEA. V lost 4 bases, J lost 4 bases, and 8 bases lay in between. This CDR3 region has 11 residues. For the CDR3, the DNA is TGCAGCGTTGTGAGAGGGTACGAGCAGTACTTC. As protein: CSVVRGYEQYF.

This clone was seen only once. V usage is TRBV6-1 and J usage is TRBJ2-7, with a tentative D call TRBD1 (5 bases). The CDR3 runs 15 residues. V was cut by 8 bases and J by 1 base, with 18 bases left in between. Looked up from germline, CDR1 is MNHNS and CDR2 is SASEGT. The CDR3 region is CASEVWGASSYEQYF. In DNA, the CDR3 is TGTGCCAGCGAGGTTTGGGGCGCTAGTTCCTACGAGCAGTACTTC.

The chain uses TRBV30 and TRBJ2-3; tentative D call: TRBD1 (5 bases). The CDR3 has 12 residues. Germline-derived CDR1 and CDR2 are GTSNPN and SVGIG (reference sequence). V dropped 1 base and J dropped 3 bases, with 5 bases sitting between them. Here the CDR3 reads CAWSAGTDTQYF. The DNA of the CDR3 is TGTGCCTGGAGTGCAGGGACAGATACGCAGTATTTT.